This T cell receptor (beta chain) was identified during a study of vaccination and CD4 T cells after COVID-19. Overall study context: At a median around 72 days (range 14 to 241) after dose two, post-vaccine samples were obtained.

Remarks on this clonotype: Its antigen remains unidentified.

The Oncomine TCR Beta short-read assay was what sequenced the DNA obtained from cultured CD4+ T cells. TCRdb analysed the PCR reads with MiXCR anew, one entry per CDR3 protein. Seen here are under 20,000 distinct CDR3 sequences, around 46% observed once, and the top ten hold 4%. Germline V gene lookup returns CDR1 WSHSY and CDR2 SAAADI. The length of the CDR3 is 13 residues. With 6 bases removed from V and 7 bases from J, the gap between germline ends came to 15 bases. Study conclusions and caveats: The great majority, 304 of 307 vaccine-specific clones, proved spike mono-reactive in convalescent patients.

The treatment was: approximately nine-day PBMC culture with coronavirus spike peptide pools or control peptides (ViraFEST assay). This sequence was found in a human donor who had recovered from COVID-19. The source was CD4+ T cells from blood, cultured in vitro, collected before SARS-CoV-2 vaccination. This rearrangement joins TRBV10-2 to TRBJ2-5; D may be TRBD1 or TRBD2 (5 bases each). CDR3 DNA sequence: TGCGCCAGCAGCGGGACGGTCCAGGGGACCCAGTACTTC. This sequence encodes CASSGTVQGTQYF.